These 17 T cell receptor beta chains came from one sample sequenced in a study of a mutant IDH1 vaccine in newly diagnosed glioma. No antigen has been identified for these receptors. Libraries were prepared by immunoSEQ multiplex PCR; TCRdb keeps only in-frame clonotypes and omits some of them. Among 30,000 to 40,000 clones listed, about 80% were seen once. Time point defined: week 5, during vaccination. Each dose of the vaccine consisted of 300 ug of mutant IDH1 20-mer peptide, with topical imiquimod. Sample: PBMCs, taken from a glioma patient whose treatment included an IDH1 peptide vaccine. The receptors stem from a man aged 30 to 39 with glioma.

This chain links TRBV10-3 with TRBJ2-7; D perhaps matches TRBD1 (6 bases). The CDR3 sequence is 14 residues long. Between the trimmed V and J ends, which lost 4 bases and 0 bases, there was a span of 10 bases. The germline V gene has CDR1 ENHRY and CDR2 SYGVKD. The CDR3, as DNA: TGTGCCATCAGTGCAGGACAGACCTCCTACGAGCAGTACTTC. This codes for CAISAGQTSYEQYF.

V and J are TRBV30 and TRBJ2-6; D possibly corresponds to TRBD2 (6 bases). The germline V and J ends were trimmed by 3 bases and 2 bases, with 14 bases remaining between them. Germline V lookup: CDR1 GTSNPN, CDR2 SVGIG (reference sequence). There are 16 residues in the CDR3. The CDR3: CAWRDYLGTGANVLTF. In DNA form, the CDR3 reads TGTGCCTGGAGGGACTATCTCGGAACTGGGGCCAACGTCCTGACTTTC.

V gene TRBV27 combines with J gene TRBJ1-5, with 11 bases fitting TRBD1. The CDR3 totals 17 residues. Germline lookup yields CDR1 MNHEY and CDR2 SMNVEV (reference sequence). V dropped 0 bases and J dropped 6; count of bases not matched to a gene: 7. CDR3 sequence reads: CASSLSLGQGVTQPQHF. In nucleotides, the CDR3 is TGTGCCAGCAGTTTATCCCTGGGACAGGGGGTGACTCAGCCCCAGCATTTT.

The chain links TRBV12-5 to TRBJ2-2; 9 bases align to TRBD1. The ends lost 6 bases at V and 3 bases at J; junction bases unmatched: 5. The CDR3 spans 15 residues. CDR1 is LGHNT and CDR2 is FRNRAP in the germline V gene. The CDR3 here is CASGSGQGYTGELFF. CDR3 sequence (DNA): TGTGCTAGTGGATCGGGACAGGGTTACACCGGGGAGCTGTTTTTT.

The genes are TRBV23-1 and TRBJ2-7, with 7 bases that match TRBD1. TRBV23-1 is recorded as an ORF, its role being uncertain. The V and J ends lost 4 bases and 3 bases, in that order; junction bases with no gene match: 9. The length of the CDR3 is 15 residues. CDR3 sequence: CASSLGTANLYEQYF. The CDR3, as DNA: TGCGCCAGCAGTCTTGGGACAGCAAACCTCTACGAGCAGTACTTC.

This sequence joins TRBV10-2 and TRBJ1-5, with D perhaps TRBD1 (5 bases). This CDR3 contains 14 residues. V lost 8 bases, J lost 5 bases, and 16 bases lay in between. CDR1 is WSHSY and CDR2 is SAAADI in the germline V gene. The CDR3 region has the DNA TGCGCCAGCGGGGCCGGGGGGGACTATCAGCCCCAGCATTTT. It is translated as CASGAGGDYQPQHF.

The chain joins TRBV4-1 to TRBJ2-3; D may be TRBD2 (6 bases). Trimming removed 0 bases at V and 6 bases at J, with 13 bases between. CDR1 MGHRA and CDR2 YSYEKL come from the germline V gene. CDR3 length equals 15 residues. The CDR3 spells CASSQEPVGGDTQYF. In DNA form, the CDR3 reads TGCGCCAGCAGCCAAGAGCCAGTCGGAGGGGATACGCAGTATTTT.

This clone has a single count. V usage is TRBV10-3 and J usage is TRBJ2-7; 9 bases are shared with TRBD2. The CDR3 consists of 11 residues. Per germline, CDR1 ENHRY and CDR2 SYGVKD. The CDR3 bases are TGTGCTAGCGGGAGCCTCTACGAGCAGTACTTC. Translated, it gives CASGSLYEQYF.

This chain links TRBV30 with TRBJ1-1; D gene ambiguous. The V end lost 0 bases, the J end lost 5 bases, and 10 bases lay between the germline ends. This CDR3 comprises 13 residues. Germline-derived CDR1 and CDR2 are GTSNPN and SVGIG (reference sequence). The CDR3 DNA reads as TGTGCCTGGAGTGTATCTGGGGAAACTGAAGCTTTCTTT. Protein sequence: CAWSVSGETEAFF. Looking up the rest from reference TRBV30 and TRBJ1-1 gives the full variable domain: SQTIHQWPATLVQPVGSPLSLECTVEGTSNPNLYWYRQAAGRGLQLLFYSVGIGQISSEVPQNLSASRPQDRQFILSSKKLLLSDSGFYLCAWSVSGETEAFFGQGTRLTVV.

CDR3 coding DNA: TGTGCCAGCAGTGGGACCCAGCGGGAGGGCCAAAGTCAATACGAGCAGTACTTC. This sequence encodes CASSGTQREGQSQYEQYF. The rearrangement joins TRBV2 to TRBJ2-7; 10 bases map to TRBD2. The CDR3 length is 18 residues. The V segment lost 4 bases and the J segment 4 bases; nucleotides outside the gene matches: 16. CDR1 and CDR2 (germline): SNHLY, FYNNEI.

This chain joins TRBV10-3 and TRBJ1-1, with 9 bases lining up with TRBD1. Germline CDR1 and CDR2: ENHRY and SYGVKD. The CDR3 totals 14 residues. V was pared by 9 bases and J by 2 bases, with 7 bases of the junction left unmatched. CDR3 nucleotide sequence: TGTGCCATGTCGGGACAGGGATCTAACACTGAAGCTTTCTTT. Translating it yields CAMSGQGSNTEAFF.

The chain uses TRBV11-2 and TRBJ2-2; 8 bases are shared with TRBD2. Losses at the gene ends were 0 bases for V and 0 bases for J; bases not matched to a gene: 6. The CDR3 loop spans 18 amino acids. CDR1 and CDR2 from the germline V gene are SGHAT and FQNNGV. CDR3 residues: CASSLEVAGIANTGELFF. The CDR3 DNA follows: TGTGCCAGCAGCTTAGAGGTAGCGGGAATAGCGAACACCGGGGAGCTGTTTTTT.

This rearrangement joins TRBV9 to TRBJ2-2, with TRBD1 matching 7 bases. The V gene end was trimmed by 7 bases and the J gene end by 7 bases; junction bases not matched to a gene: 4. The CDR3 is 12 residues long. Germline V gene data show CDR1 as SGDLS and CDR2 as YYNGEE. The CDR3 loop reads CASHRGFGELFF. CDR3 DNA sequence: TGTGCCAGCCACAGGGGTTTCGGGGAGCTGTTTTTT.

This clone was picked up one time. The genes are TRBV27 and TRBJ2-7; 7 bases fit TRBD2. V gave up 6 bases and J gave up 7 bases; unmatched junction bases: 12. This CDR3 spans 14 amino acids. Germline CDR1 reads MNHEY; CDR2 reads SMNVEV (reference sequence). CDR3 bases: TGTGCCAGCAGCCTTCGCCGGGGGGATGGGGAGCAGTACTTC. Its translation: CASSLRRGDGEQYF.

The genes are TRBV2 and TRBJ1-1; a possible D gene is TRBD1 (6 bases). V was trimmed by 6 bases and J by 13 bases, leaving 24 bases between them. From germline, CDR1 is SNHLY and CDR2 FYNNEI. This CDR3 comprises 14 residues. CDR3 amino acids: CASSPSDRRSFGFF. Here the CDR3 DNA reads TGTGCCAGCAGCCCGTCTGACAGGAGGAGCTTTGGTTTCTTT. Combining the CDR3 with reference TRBV2 and TRBJ1-1 gives the whole variable domain EPEVTQTPSHQVTQMGQEVILRCVPISNHLYFYWYRQILGQKVEFLVSFYNNEISEKSEIFDDQFSVERPDGSNFTLKIRSTKLEDSAMYFCASSPSDRRSFGFFGQGTRLTVV.

V usage is TRBV6-5 and J usage is TRBJ1-1; D perhaps matches TRBD1 (5 bases). CDR1 is MNHEY, CDR2 SVGAGI, per germline. The CDR3 has 16 residues. The V gene lost 2 bases and the J gene lost 6 bases, with 19 bases spanning the gap. This chain's CDR3 is CASSYRFGDGMAEAFF. The DNA of the CDR3 is TGTGCCAGCAGTTACCGTTTTGGGGACGGGATGGCTGAAGCTTTCTTT.

V usage is TRBV5-4 and J usage is TRBJ2-3, with D perhaps matching TRBD2 (5 bases). The V end was cut by 0 bases, the J end by 5 bases, with 10 bases between. The CDR3 spans 14 residues. The germline CDR1 and CDR2 sequences are SGHNT and YYREEE (reference sequence). The CDR3 DNA is TGTGCCAGCAGCTTGGCCAGCCGGGAAGATACGCAGTATTTT. It specifies CASSLASREDTQYF. Based on the CDR3 plus reference TRBV5-4 and TRBJ2-3, the full variable domain is ETGVTQSPTHLIKTRGQQVTLRCSSQSGHNTVSWYQQALGQGPQFIFQYYREEENGRGNFPPRFSGLQFPNYSSELNVNALELDDSALYLCASSLASREDTQYFGPGTRLTVL.